Listed below are T cell receptor beta chains from one sample, sequenced in a study of blood T cells in healthy people across ages. From the 5' RACE reads, TCRdb called clonotypes with MiXCR, one entry per CDR3 protein. The table has about 780,000 distinct CDR3 sequences, 46% seen once. Source material: blood. The receptors here all came from a man at least 80 years old in good health. The CDR3 runs from the conserved cysteine through the conserved F or W. A D gene is named only where the DNA matches it firmly. Rows may omit the clone size; those that give it use once, few, many or a size class.

abundance: few
d_gene: NA
v_gene: TRBV7-2
j_gene: TRBJ1-5
CDR3aa: CASSLTGIQPQHF
CDR3nt: TGTGCCAGCAGCTTAACAGGGATTCAGCCCCAGCATTTT

abundance: few
d_gene: TRBD1
v_gene: TRBV12-3/TRBV12-4
j_gene: TRBJ2-7
CDR3aa: CASSPGQGRVYEQYF
CDR3nt: TGTGCCAGTAGTCCCGGACAGGGGAGGGTCTACGAGCAGTACTTC

abundance: NA
d_gene: NA
v_gene: TRBV29-1
j_gene: TRBJ2-5
CDR3aa: CSVAGVQETQYF
CDR3nt: TGCAGCGTTGCGGGGGTACAAGAGACCCAGTACTTC

abundance: NA
d_gene: TRBD2
v_gene: TRBV4-2
j_gene: TRBJ2-5
CDR3aa: CASSQVPSGEETQYF
CDR3nt: TGTGCCAGCAGCCAAGTGCCCAGCGGGGAAGAGACCCAGTACTTC

abundance: NA
d_gene: TRBD1
v_gene: TRBV10-3
j_gene: TRBJ2-3
CDR3aa: CAISEDRGAQDTQYF
CDR3nt: TGTGCCATCAGTGAGGACAGGGGAGCACAGGATACGCAGTATTTT

abundance: few
d_gene: TRBD2
v_gene: TRBV7-2
j_gene: TRBJ2-1
CDR3aa: CASSQNRRTSGGFEFF
CDR3nt: TGTGCCAGCAGCCAAAATCGGAGGACTAGCGGTGGGTTTGAGTTCTTC

abundance: NA
d_gene: NA
v_gene: TRBV5-1
j_gene: TRBJ2-1
CDR3aa: CASSWDGFTYNEQFF
CDR3nt: TGCGCCAGCAGCTGGGACGGGTTTACCTACAATGAGCAGTTCTTC

abundance: NA
d_gene: NA
v_gene: TRBV9
j_gene: TRBJ2-7
CDR3aa: CASSVDVQGSYEQYF
CDR3nt: TGTGCCAGCAGCGTAGACGTGCAGGGCTCCTACGAGCAGTACTTC

abundance: NA
d_gene: TRBD1
v_gene: TRBV28
j_gene: TRBJ2-1
CDR3aa: CASNLDRENYRGNEQFF
CDR3nt: TGTGCCAGCAATTTGGACAGGGAAAACTACCGCGGCAATGAGCAGTTCTTC

abundance: NA
d_gene: NA
v_gene: TRBV3-1
j_gene: TRBJ1-6
CDR3aa: CASSATRTGGTQALHF
CDR3nt: TGTGCCAGCAGTGCAACCCGGACGGGAGGAACTCAAGCCCTCCACTTT

abundance: NA
d_gene: TRBD1
v_gene: TRBV25-1
j_gene: TRBJ1-6
CDR3aa: CASSGGRTGPSPLHF
CDR3nt: TGTGCCAGCAGTGGGGGCCGGACAGGGCCTTCACCCCTCCACTTT

abundance: NA
d_gene: NA
v_gene: TRBV4-2
j_gene: TRBJ2-4
CDR3aa: CASSQTSNIQYF
CDR3nt: TGTGCCAGCAGCCAAACTAGTAACATTCAGTACTTC

abundance: NA
d_gene: NA
v_gene: TRBV20-1
j_gene: TRBJ1-5
CDR3aa: CSARDTGSGQPQHF
CDR3nt: TGCAGTGCTAGAGATACGGGGTCCGGTCAGCCCCAGCATTTT

abundance: few
d_gene: TRBD1
v_gene: TRBV7-3
j_gene: TRBJ2-3
CDR3aa: CASSFSPQGANTQYF
CDR3nt: TGTGCCAGCAGCTTTTCTCCACAGGGGGCAAATACGCAGTATTTT

abundance: NA
d_gene: NA
v_gene: TRBV11-2
j_gene: TRBJ2-3
CDR3aa: CASSSISGYGADTQYF
CDR3nt: TGTGCCAGCAGCTCTATCAGCGGCTACGGGGCAGATACGCAGTATTTT

abundance: once
d_gene: TRBD2
v_gene: TRBV10-3
j_gene: TRBJ2-3
CDR3aa: CAISVAGPTDTQYF
CDR3nt: TGTGCCATCAGTGTAGCGGGGCCCACAGATACGCAGTATTTT

abundance: NA
d_gene: NA
v_gene: TRBV11-3
j_gene: TRBJ2-1
CDR3aa: CASNRPGHSYEQFF
CDR3nt: TGTGCCAGCAATCGACCGGGACATTCCTACGAGCAGTTCTTC

abundance: NA
d_gene: TRBD1
v_gene: TRBV2
j_gene: TRBJ1-1
CDR3aa: CASSGIVRTGGTEAFF
CDR3nt: TGTGCCAGCAGCGGAATCGTCAGAACAGGGGGCACTGAAGCTTTCTTT

abundance: NA
d_gene: NA
v_gene: TRBV10-3
j_gene: TRBJ1-2
CDR3aa: CAIGDAVNKGYTF
CDR3nt: TGTGCCATCGGAGACGCAGTAAATAAAGGCTACACCTTC

abundance: few
d_gene: TRBD1
v_gene: TRBV2
j_gene: TRBJ1-2
CDR3aa: CASRADRASFGYTF
CDR3nt: TGTGCCAGCAGAGCCGACAGGGCGTCGTTCGGCTACACCTTC

abundance: few
d_gene: NA
v_gene: TRBV3-1
j_gene: TRBJ2-1
CDR3aa: CASSPFEGKGSYNEQFF
CDR3nt: TGTGCCAGCAGCCCTTTCGAGGGGAAAGGTTCCTACAATGAGCAGTTCTTC

abundance: NA
d_gene: NA
v_gene: TRBV29-1
j_gene: TRBJ2-1
CDR3aa: CSVGKSNEQFF
CDR3nt: TGCAGCGTTGGGAAGAGCAATGAGCAGTTCTTC

abundance: NA
d_gene: NA
v_gene: TRBV12-3/TRBV12-4
j_gene: TRBJ2-1
CDR3aa: CASSPVARGDEQFF
CDR3nt: TGTGCCAGCAGTCCTGTAGCCCGAGGGGATGAGCAGTTCTTC

abundance: many
d_gene: NA
v_gene: TRBV5-1
j_gene: TRBJ2-1
CDR3aa: CASSLIWDEQFF
CDR3nt: TGCGCCAGCAGCTTAATCTGGGATGAGCAGTTCTTC

abundance: many
d_gene: NA
v_gene: TRBV7-2
j_gene: TRBJ2-5
CDR3aa: CASSFQAGSETQYF
CDR3nt: TGTGCCAGCAGCTTCCAGGCGGGATCGGAGACCCAGTACTTC

abundance: few
d_gene: NA
v_gene: TRBV6-1
j_gene: TRBJ2-7
CDR3aa: CASSEGTGSSYEQYF
CDR3nt: TGTGCCAGCAGTGAAGGTACGGGTAGCTCCTACGAGCAGTACTTC

abundance: NA
d_gene: NA
v_gene: TRBV7-2
j_gene: TRBJ2-1
CDR3aa: CASSIRGTQDEQFF
CDR3nt: TGTGCCAGCAGCATACGCGGGACCCAAGATGAGCAGTTCTTC

abundance: NA
d_gene: NA
v_gene: TRBV15
j_gene: TRBJ2-1
CDR3aa: CATSGRGPLNEQFF
CDR3nt: TGTGCCACCAGCGGCAGGGGACCTTTGAATGAGCAGTTCTTC

abundance: NA
d_gene: NA
v_gene: TRBV7-2
j_gene: TRBJ2-7
CDR3aa: CANSSHRGNYEQYF
CDR3nt: TGTGCCAACAGCAGCCACCGGGGCAACTACGAGCAGTACTTC

abundance: few
d_gene: TRBD1
v_gene: TRBV4-2
j_gene: TRBJ2-1
CDR3aa: CASSQIQGRSYNEQFF
CDR3nt: TGTGCCAGCAGCCAAATACAGGGGAGATCCTACAATGAGCAGTTCTTC

abundance: once
d_gene: TRBD2
v_gene: TRBV5-1
j_gene: TRBJ2-4
CDR3aa: CASSLVSGSNQQYF
CDR3nt: TGCGCCAGCAGCTTGGTTAGCGGGAGTAATCAGCAGTACTTC

abundance: NA
d_gene: NA
v_gene: TRBV14
j_gene: TRBJ2-7
CDR3aa: CASSQGLHNEQYF
CDR3nt: TGTGCCAGCAGCCAAGGACTTCACAATGAGCAGTACTTC

abundance: NA
d_gene: NA
v_gene: TRBV25-1
j_gene: TRBJ1-1
CDR3aa: CASSGKSNTGAFF
CDR3nt: TGTGCCAGCAGTGGCAAATCGAACACTGGAGCTTTCTTT

abundance: NA
d_gene: NA
v_gene: TRBV28
j_gene: TRBJ2-1
CDR3aa: CASSPPGGSGYNEQFF
CDR3nt: TGTGCCAGCAGCCCTCCCGGTGGTAGCGGATACAATGAGCAGTTCTTC

abundance: NA
d_gene: NA
v_gene: TRBV20-1
j_gene: TRBJ2-7
CDR3aa: CSATVTSWGDEQYF
CDR3nt: TGCAGTGCGACCGTGACGTCATGGGGGGACGAGCAGTACTTC

abundance: NA
d_gene: TRBD2
v_gene: TRBV27
j_gene: TRBJ2-1
CDR3aa: CASIPLAASYNEQFF
CDR3nt: TGTGCCAGCATTCCTCTAGCGGCCTCCTACAATGAGCAGTTCTTC

abundance: NA
d_gene: TRBD2
v_gene: TRBV30
j_gene: TRBJ2-1
CDR3aa: CAWSVLGLALMVQNEQFF
CDR3nt: TGTGCCTGGAGTGTGTTAGGACTAGCGTTAATGGTACAGAATGAACAGTTCTTC

abundance: once
d_gene: TRBD1
v_gene: TRBV28
j_gene: TRBJ1-1
CDR3aa: CASILEGATYTEAFF
CDR3nt: TGTGCCAGCATCCTAGAGGGGGCTACGTACACTGAAGCTTTCTTT

abundance: NA
d_gene: TRBD1
v_gene: TRBV7-2
j_gene: TRBJ2-3
CDR3aa: CASSPRQGLDTQYF
CDR3nt: TGTGCCAGCAGCCCTAGACAGGGGCTGGATACGCAGTATTTT

abundance: NA
d_gene: NA
v_gene: TRBV9
j_gene: TRBJ2-1
CDR3aa: CASSVGTTINEQFF
CDR3nt: TGTGCCAGCAGCGTAGGGACCACGATAAATGAGCAGTTCTTC

abundance: once
d_gene: NA
v_gene: TRBV2
j_gene: TRBJ2-7
CDR3aa: CAGSETGALGNEQYF
CDR3nt: TGTGCCGGCAGTGAAACTGGCGCCTTAGGTAATGAGCAGTACTTC

abundance: few
d_gene: TRBD1
v_gene: TRBV4-3
j_gene: TRBJ2-3
CDR3aa: CASSQTGGRTDTQYF
CDR3nt: TGCGCCAGCAGCCAAACAGGGGGGCGGACAGATACGCAGTATTTT

abundance: few
d_gene: NA
v_gene: TRBV7-2
j_gene: TRBJ2-3
CDR3aa: CASSLGRGFETDTQYF
CDR3nt: TGTGCCAGCAGCTTAGGAAGGGGTTTTGAGACAGATACGCAGTATTTT

abundance: NA
d_gene: TRBD1
v_gene: TRBV10-3
j_gene: TRBJ2-6
CDR3aa: CAISGGTGTRSGANVLTF
CDR3nt: TGTGCCATCAGTGGTGGGACAGGGACACGCTCTGGGGCCAACGTCCTGACTTTC

abundance: few
d_gene: NA
v_gene: TRBV20-1
j_gene: TRBJ2-1
CDR3aa: CSAMRDNYNEQFF
CDR3nt: TGCAGTGCTATGCGCGACAACTACAATGAGCAGTTCTTC

abundance: NA
d_gene: NA
v_gene: TRBV20-1
j_gene: TRBJ1-4
CDR3aa: CSAPQGMVTNEKLFF
CDR3nt: TGCAGTGCTCCCCAGGGGATGGTAACTAATGAAAAACTGTTTTTT

abundance: many
d_gene: NA
v_gene: TRBV6-2/TRBV6-3
j_gene: TRBJ2-7
CDR3aa: CASADGSYEQYF
CDR3nt: TGTGCCAGCGCGGACGGCTCCTACGAGCAGTACTTC

abundance: many
d_gene: NA
v_gene: TRBV5-1
j_gene: TRBJ2-1
CDR3aa: CASSLLDPAFNEQFF
CDR3nt: TGCGCCAGCAGCTTGTTAGACCCTGCCTTCAATGAGCAGTTCTTC

abundance: NA
d_gene: NA
v_gene: TRBV6-6
j_gene: TRBJ1-1
CDR3aa: CASRYGGTEAFF
CDR3nt: TGTGCCAGCCGATATGGGGGCACTGAAGCTTTCTTT

abundance: NA
d_gene: TRBD1
v_gene: TRBV28
j_gene: TRBJ2-4
CDR3aa: CASRPETGWYIQYF
CDR3nt: TGTGCCAGCAGACCCGAGACAGGGTGGTACATTCAGTACTTC

abundance: NA
d_gene: NA
v_gene: TRBV5-1
j_gene: TRBJ2-3
CDR3aa: CASSLVAPGADTQYF
CDR3nt: TGCGCCAGCAGCTTAGTAGCTCCAGGCGCAGATACGCAGTATTTT

abundance: few
d_gene: TRBD1
v_gene: TRBV20-1
j_gene: TRBJ2-7
CDR3aa: CSANGQGFTYEQYF
CDR3nt: TGCAGTGCTAACGGACAGGGGTTTACCTACGAGCAGTACTTC

abundance: NA
d_gene: TRBD1
v_gene: TRBV29-1
j_gene: TRBJ1-4
CDR3aa: CSVETTGGDEKLFF
CDR3nt: TGCAGCGTTGAAACGACAGGGGGGGACGAAAAACTGTTTTTT

abundance: NA
d_gene: NA
v_gene: TRBV11-3
j_gene: TRBJ2-7
CDR3aa: CASSPHDLEGYEQYF
CDR3nt: TGTGCCAGCAGCCCCCACGATTTGGAGGGTTACGAGCAGTACTTC

abundance: NA
d_gene: TRBD1
v_gene: TRBV12-3/TRBV12-4
j_gene: TRBJ1-1
CDR3aa: CASSLAPGQGAPEAFF
CDR3nt: TGTGCCAGCAGTTTAGCACCGGGACAGGGGGCCCCTGAAGCTTTCTTT

abundance: NA
d_gene: NA
v_gene: TRBV20-1
j_gene: TRBJ1-2
CDR3aa: CSANPTAQLTNYGYTF
CDR3nt: TGCAGTGCAAACCCTACAGCACAGCTTACTAACTATGGCTACACCTTC

abundance: NA
d_gene: NA
v_gene: TRBV18
j_gene: TRBJ1-2
CDR3aa: CASSPVGPEYGYTF
CDR3nt: TGTGCCAGCTCACCGGTAGGGCCGGAGTATGGCTACACCTTC

abundance: NA
d_gene: NA
v_gene: TRBV12-3/TRBV12-4
j_gene: TRBJ2-5
CDR3aa: CATLRAGEETQYF
CDR3nt: TGTGCCACCCTCCGGGCTGGGGAAGAGACCCAGTACTTC